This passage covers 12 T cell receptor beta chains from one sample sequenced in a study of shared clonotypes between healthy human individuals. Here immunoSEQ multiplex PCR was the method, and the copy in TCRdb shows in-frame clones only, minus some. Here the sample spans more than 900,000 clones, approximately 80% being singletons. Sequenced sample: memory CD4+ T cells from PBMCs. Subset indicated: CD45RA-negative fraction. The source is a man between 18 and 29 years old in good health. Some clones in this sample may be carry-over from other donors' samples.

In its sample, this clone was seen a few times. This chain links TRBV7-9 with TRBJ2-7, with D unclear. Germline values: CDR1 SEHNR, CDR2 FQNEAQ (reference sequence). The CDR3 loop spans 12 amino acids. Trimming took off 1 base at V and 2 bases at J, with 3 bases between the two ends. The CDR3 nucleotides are TGTGCCAGCAGCTTAGGGACCTACGAGCAGTACTTC. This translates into CASSLGTYEQYF.

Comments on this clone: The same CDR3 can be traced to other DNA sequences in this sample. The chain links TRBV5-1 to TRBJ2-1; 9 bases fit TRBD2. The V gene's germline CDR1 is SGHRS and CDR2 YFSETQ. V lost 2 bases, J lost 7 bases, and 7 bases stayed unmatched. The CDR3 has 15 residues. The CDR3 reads CASSLGSGRVNEQFF. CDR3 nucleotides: TGCGCCAGCAGCTTAGGTAGCGGGAGAGTGAATGAGCAGTTCTTC.

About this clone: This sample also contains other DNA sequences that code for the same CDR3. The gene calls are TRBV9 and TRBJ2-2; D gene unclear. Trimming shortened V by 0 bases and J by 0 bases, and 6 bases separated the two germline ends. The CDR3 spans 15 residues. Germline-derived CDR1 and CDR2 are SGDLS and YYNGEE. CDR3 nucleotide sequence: TGTGCCAGCAGCGTAGGTGGGGCGAACACCGGGGAGCTGTTTTTT. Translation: CASSVGGANTGELFF.

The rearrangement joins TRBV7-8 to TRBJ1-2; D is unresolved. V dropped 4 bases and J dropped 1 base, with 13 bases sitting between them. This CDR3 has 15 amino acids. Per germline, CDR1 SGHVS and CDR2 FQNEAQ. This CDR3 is CASSSKRERNYGYTF. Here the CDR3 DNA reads TGTGCCAGCAGCTCAAAGAGGGAGCGTAACTATGGCTACACCTTC. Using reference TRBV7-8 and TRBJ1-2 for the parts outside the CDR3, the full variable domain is GAGVSQSPRYKVAKRGQDVALRCDPISGHVSLFWYQQALGQGPEFLTYFQNEAQLDKSGLPSDRFFAERPEGSVSTLKIQRTQQEDSAVYLCASSSKRERNYGYTFGSGTRLTVV.

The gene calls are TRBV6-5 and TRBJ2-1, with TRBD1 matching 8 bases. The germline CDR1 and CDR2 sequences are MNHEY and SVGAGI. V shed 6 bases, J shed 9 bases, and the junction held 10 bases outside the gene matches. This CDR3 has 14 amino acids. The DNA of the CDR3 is TGTGCCAGCAGGAGACAGGGGCATGGTGGTGAGCAGTTCTTC. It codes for CASRRQGHGGEQFF.

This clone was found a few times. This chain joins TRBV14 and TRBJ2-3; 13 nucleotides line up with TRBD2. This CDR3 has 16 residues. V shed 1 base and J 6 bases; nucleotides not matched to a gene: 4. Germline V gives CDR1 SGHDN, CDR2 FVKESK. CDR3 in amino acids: CASSQGTSGRRDTQYF. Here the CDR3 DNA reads TGTGCCAGCAGCCAAGGGACTAGCGGGAGACGGGATACGCAGTATTTT.

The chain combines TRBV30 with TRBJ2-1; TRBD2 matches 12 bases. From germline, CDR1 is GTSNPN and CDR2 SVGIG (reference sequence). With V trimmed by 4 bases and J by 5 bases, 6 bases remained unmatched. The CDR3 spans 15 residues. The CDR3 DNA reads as TGTGCCTGGAAAGCACTAGCGGGAGGTGACAATGAGCAGTTCTTC. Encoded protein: CAWKALAGGDNEQFF.

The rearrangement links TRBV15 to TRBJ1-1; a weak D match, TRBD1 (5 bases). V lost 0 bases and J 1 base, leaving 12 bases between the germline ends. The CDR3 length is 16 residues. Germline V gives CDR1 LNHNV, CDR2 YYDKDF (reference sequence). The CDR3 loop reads CATSRDNRIGNTEAFF. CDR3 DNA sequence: TGTGCCACCAGCAGAGATAACAGGATCGGGAACACTGAAGCTTTCTTT.

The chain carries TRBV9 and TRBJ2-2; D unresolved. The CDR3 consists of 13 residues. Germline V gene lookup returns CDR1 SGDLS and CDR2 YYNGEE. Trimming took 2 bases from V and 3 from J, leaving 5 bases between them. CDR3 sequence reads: CASSVRYTGELFF. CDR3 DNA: TGTGCCAGCAGCGTGAGGTACACCGGGGAGCTGTTTTTT.

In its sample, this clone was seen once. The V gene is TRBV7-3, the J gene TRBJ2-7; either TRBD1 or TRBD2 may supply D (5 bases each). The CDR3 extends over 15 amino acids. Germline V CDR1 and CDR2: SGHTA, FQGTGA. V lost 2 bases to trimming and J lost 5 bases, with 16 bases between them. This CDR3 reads CASSLEGRGDDEQYF. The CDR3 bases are TGTGCCAGCAGCTTAGAGGGGAGAGGGGACGACGAGCAGTACTTC.

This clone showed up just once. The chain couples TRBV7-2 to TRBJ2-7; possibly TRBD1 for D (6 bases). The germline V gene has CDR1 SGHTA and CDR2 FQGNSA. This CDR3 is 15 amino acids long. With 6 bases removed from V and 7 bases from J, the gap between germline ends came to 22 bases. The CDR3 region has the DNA TGTGCCAGCAGGCTGGTGAACGGGATCCAGGGGGAGCAGTACTTC. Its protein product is CASRLVNGIQGEQYF.

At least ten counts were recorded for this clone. The DNA for the CDR3 is TGTGCCAGCAGCCGGGGCCCTGCGCGGGACGAGACCCAGTACTTC. It specifies CASSRGPARDETQYF. The chain recombines TRBV7-9 with TRBJ2-5, with D possibly being TRBD2 (6 bases). The CDR3 spans 15 residues. The germline CDR1 and CDR2 sequences are SEHNR and FQNEAQ (reference sequence). V lost 5 bases and J 5 bases, leaving 18 bases between the germline ends.